What follows are 3 T cell receptor beta chains derived from one specimen sequenced in a study of blood T cells in healthy people across ages. For the second PCR, which ran for about 7 to 11 cycles, a sample-barcoded 5' primer and a J-beta primer mix were used. Each CDR3 protein is one row after TCRdb ran MiXCR on the 5' RACE reads. This sample has about 800,000 distinct CDR3 sequences; 25% occur once, and the top ten carry roughly 3.5%. The sample was also reused in another study, on T cells of mothers and their children.

Source material: blood. These TCRs come from a boy aged 5-17 years in good health.

V usage is TRBV5-1 and J usage is TRBJ2-5; no clear D gene. Trimming stripped 5 bases from V and 1 base from J, with 12 bases between. Germline lookup yields CDR1 SGHRS and CDR2 YFSETQ. This CDR3 contains 14 residues. CDR3 protein: CASSVGSIQETQYF. CDR3 nucleotide sequence: TGCGCCAGCAGTGTAGGTTCGATCCAAGAGACCCAGTACTTC.

The CDR3 DNA reads as TGCGCCAGCAGCCAAGATAGGGGGCTACTCTCAGATACGCAGTATTTT. Its protein product is CASSQDRGLLSDTQYF. The V gene is TRBV4-3, the J gene TRBJ2-3; 7 positions agree with TRBD1. The germline V gene has CDR1 LGHNA and CDR2 YSLEER. CDR3 length equals 16 residues. J was trimmed by 4 bases and V by 0 bases; bases with no gene match: 7.

This clonotype has only a few counts. V is TRBV28 and J is TRBJ2-5; D possibly corresponds to TRBD2 (6 bases). V lost 5 bases to trimming and J lost 3 bases, with 10 bases between them. The length of the CDR3 is 13 residues. In germline, CDR1 is MDHEN, CDR2 SYDVKM. The CDR3 DNA sequence: TGTGCCAGCAGTGTAGCGGACGAAGAGACCCAGTACTTC. It is translated as CASSVADEETQYF.